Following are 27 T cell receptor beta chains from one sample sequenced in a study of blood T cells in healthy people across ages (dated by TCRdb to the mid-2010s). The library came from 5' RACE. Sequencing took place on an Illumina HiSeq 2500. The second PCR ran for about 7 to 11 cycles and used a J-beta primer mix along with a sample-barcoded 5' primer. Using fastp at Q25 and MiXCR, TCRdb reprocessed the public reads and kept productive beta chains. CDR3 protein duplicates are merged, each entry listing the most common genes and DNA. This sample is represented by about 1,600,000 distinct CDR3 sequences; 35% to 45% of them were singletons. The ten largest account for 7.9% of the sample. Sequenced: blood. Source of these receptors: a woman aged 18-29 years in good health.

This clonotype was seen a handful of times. The CDR3 DNA reads as TGCGCCAGCGGGCGACTAGGAGACCCGGAGCAGTTCTTC. Its translation is CASGRLGDPEQFF. The genes are TRBV5-1 and TRBJ2-1, with TRBD2 as a possible D gene (6 bases). The CDR3 covers 13 residues. Deletions cut 7 bases from V and 10 bases from J, with 18 bases between. Germline CDR1 and CDR2: SGHRS and YFSETQ. The variable domain in full, with the rest retrieved from reference TRBV5-1 and TRBJ2-1, is KAGVTQTPRYLIKTRGQQVTLSCSPISGHRSVSWYQQTPGQGLQFLFEYFSETQRNKGNFPGRFSGRQFSNSRSEMNVSTLELGDSALYLCASGRLGDPEQFFGPGTRLTVL.

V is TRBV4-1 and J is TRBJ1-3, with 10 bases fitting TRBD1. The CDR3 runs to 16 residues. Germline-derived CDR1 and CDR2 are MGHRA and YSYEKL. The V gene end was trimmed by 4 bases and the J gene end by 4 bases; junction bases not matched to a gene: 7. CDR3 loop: CASSPRQGARGNTIYF. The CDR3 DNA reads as TGCGCCAGCAGCCCAAGACAGGGGGCGAGAGGAAACACCATATATTTT.

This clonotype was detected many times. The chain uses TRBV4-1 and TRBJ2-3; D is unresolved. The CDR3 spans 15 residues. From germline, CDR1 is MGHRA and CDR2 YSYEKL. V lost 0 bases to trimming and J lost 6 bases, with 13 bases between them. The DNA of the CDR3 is TGCGCCAGCAGCCAAGAGATCCGCAATGAGGATACGCAGTATTTT. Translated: CASSQEIRNEDTQYF.

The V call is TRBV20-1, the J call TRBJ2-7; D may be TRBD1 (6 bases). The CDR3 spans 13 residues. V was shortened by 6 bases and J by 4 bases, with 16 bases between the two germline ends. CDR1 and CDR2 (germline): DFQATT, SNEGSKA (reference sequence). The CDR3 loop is CSAFGQLGYEQYF. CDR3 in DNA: TGCAGTGCGTTCGGACAGCTAGGATACGAGCAGTACTTC.

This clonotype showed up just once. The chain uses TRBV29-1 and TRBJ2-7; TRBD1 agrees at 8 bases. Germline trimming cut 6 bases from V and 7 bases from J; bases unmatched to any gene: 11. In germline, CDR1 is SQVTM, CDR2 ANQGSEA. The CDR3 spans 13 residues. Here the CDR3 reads CSVSDRDLSEQYF. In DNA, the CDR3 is TGCAGCGTATCGGACAGGGACCTCTCAGAGCAGTACTTC.

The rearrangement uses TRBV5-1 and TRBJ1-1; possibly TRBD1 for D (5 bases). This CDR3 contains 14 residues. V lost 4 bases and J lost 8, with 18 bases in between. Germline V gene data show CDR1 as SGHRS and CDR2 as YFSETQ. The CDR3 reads CASSQSSQVGEAFF. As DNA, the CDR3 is TGCGCCAGCAGCCAGAGTTCACAGGTGGGGGAAGCTTTCTTT.

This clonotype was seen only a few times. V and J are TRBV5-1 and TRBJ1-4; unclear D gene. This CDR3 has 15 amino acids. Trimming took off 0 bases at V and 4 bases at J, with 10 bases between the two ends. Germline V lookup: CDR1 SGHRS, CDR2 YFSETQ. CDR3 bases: TGCGCCAGCAGCTTGGGGGAGAACCGTAATGAAAAACTGTTTTTT. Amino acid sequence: CASSLGENRNEKLFF. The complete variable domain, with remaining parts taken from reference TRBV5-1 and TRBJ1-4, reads KAGVTQTPRYLIKTRGQQVTLSCSPISGHRSVSWYQQTPGQGLQFLFEYFSETQRNKGNFPGRFSGRQFSNSRSEMNVSTLELGDSALYLCASSLGENRNEKLFFGSGTQLSVL.

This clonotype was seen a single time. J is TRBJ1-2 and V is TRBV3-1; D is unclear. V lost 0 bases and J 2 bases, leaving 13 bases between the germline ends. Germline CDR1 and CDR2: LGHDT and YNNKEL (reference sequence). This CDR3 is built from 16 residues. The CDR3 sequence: CASSQDVEIPNYGYTF. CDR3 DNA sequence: TGTGCCAGCAGCCAAGATGTGGAGATTCCCAACTATGGCTACACCTTC.

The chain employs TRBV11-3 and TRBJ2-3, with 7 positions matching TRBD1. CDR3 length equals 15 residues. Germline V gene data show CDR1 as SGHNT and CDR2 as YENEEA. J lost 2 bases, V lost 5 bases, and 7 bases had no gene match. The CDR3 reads CASSPGTALTDTQYF. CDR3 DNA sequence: TGTGCCAGCAGCCCGGGGACAGCCCTCACAGATACGCAGTATTTT.

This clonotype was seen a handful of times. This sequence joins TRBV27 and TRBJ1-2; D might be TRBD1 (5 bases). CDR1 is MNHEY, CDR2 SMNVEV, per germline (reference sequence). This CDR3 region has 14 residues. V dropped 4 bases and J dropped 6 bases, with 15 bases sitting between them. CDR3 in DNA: TGTGCCAGCAGTTCGCAGGGTTCGGATCATGGCTACACCTTC. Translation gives CASSSQGSDHGYTF.

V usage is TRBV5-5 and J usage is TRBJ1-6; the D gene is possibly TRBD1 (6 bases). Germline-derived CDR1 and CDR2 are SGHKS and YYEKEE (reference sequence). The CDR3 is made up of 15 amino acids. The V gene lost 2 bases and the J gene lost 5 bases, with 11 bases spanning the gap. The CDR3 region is CASSFPDRNNSPLHF. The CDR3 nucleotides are TGTGCCAGCAGCTTCCCCGACAGGAATAATTCACCCCTCCACTTT.

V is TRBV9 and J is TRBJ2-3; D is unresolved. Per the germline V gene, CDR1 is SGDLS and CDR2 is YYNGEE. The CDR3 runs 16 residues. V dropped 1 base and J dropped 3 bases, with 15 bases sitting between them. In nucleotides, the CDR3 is TGTGCCAGCAGCGTAAGTCTCGTGGGGTATACAGATACGCAGTATTTT. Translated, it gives CASSVSLVGYTDTQYF.

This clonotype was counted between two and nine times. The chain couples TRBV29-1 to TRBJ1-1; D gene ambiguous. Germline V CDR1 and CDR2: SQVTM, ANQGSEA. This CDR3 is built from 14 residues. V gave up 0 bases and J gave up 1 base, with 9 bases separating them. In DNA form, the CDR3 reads TGCAGCGTTGAAGAGGAACGGCGGAACACTGAAGCTTTCTTT. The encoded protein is CSVEEERRNTEAFF.

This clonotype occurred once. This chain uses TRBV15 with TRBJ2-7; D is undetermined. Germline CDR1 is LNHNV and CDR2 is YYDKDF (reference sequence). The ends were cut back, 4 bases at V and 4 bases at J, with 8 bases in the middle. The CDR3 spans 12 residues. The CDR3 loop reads CATSKPAYEQYF. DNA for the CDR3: TGTGCCACCAGCAAGCCGGCTTACGAGCAGTACTTC.

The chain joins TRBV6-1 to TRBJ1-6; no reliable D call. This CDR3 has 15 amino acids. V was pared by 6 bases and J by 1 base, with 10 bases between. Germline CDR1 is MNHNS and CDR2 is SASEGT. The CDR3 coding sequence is TGTGCCAGCAGCGAGGGAGGATCCTATAATTCACCCCTCCACTTT. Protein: CASSEGGSYNSPLHF.

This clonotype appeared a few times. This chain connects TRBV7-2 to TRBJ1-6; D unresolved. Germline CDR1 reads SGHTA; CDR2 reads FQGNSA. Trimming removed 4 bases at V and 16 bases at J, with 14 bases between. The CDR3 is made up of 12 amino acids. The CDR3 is CASSSTGKKLHF. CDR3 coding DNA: TGTGCCAGCAGCTCAACCGGGAAAAAACTCCACTTT.

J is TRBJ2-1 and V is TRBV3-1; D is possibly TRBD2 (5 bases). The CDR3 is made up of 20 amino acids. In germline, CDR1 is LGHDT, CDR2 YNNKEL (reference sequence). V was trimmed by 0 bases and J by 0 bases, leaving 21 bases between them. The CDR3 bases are TGTGCCAGCAGCCAAGAGACAACCGGACTTATACCCGCCTCCTACAATGAGCAGTTCTTC. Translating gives CASSQETTGLIPASYNEQFF.

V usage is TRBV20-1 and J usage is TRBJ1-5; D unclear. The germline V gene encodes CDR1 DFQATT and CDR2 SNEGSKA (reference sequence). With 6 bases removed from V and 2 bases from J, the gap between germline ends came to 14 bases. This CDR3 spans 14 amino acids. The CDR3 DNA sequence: TGCAGTGCAGACCCCCGAACGGGCAATCAGCCCCAGCATTTT. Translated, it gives CSADPRTGNQPQHF.

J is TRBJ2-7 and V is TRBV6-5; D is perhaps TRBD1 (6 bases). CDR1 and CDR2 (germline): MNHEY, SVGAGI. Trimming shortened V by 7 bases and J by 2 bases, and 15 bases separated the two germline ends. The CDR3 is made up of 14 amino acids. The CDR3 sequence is CASKWAGDPYEQYF. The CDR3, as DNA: TGTGCCAGCAAGTGGGCAGGGGATCCCTACGAGCAGTACTTC.

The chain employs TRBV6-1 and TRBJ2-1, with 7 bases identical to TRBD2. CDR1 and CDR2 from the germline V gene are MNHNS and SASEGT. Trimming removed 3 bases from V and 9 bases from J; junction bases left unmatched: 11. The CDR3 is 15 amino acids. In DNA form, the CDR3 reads TGTGCCAGCAGTGAGGGCTCGCGGGGAGGGAGTGAGCAGTTCTTC. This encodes CASSEGSRGGSEQFF.

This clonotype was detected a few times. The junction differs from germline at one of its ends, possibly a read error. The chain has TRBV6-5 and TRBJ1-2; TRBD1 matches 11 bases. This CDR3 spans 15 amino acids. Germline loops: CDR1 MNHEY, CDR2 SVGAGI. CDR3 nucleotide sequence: TGTGCTAGCAGTTACGGACAGGGGGCGGCCTATGGCTACACCTTC. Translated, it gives CASSYGQGAAYGYTF.

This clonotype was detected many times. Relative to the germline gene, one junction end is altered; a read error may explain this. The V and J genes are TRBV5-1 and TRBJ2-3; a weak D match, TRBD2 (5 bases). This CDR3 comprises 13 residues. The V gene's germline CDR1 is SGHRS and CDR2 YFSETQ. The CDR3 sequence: CASSFGGTDTQYF. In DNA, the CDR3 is TGTGCCAGCAGTTTCGGGGGCACAGATACGCAGTATTTT.

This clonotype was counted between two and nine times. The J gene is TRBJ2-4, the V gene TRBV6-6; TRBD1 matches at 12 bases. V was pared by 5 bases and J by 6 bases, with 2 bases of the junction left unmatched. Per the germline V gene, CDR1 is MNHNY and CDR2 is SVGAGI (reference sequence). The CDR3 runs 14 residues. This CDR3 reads CASSMGQGANIQYF. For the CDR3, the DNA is TGTGCCAGCAGTATGGGACAGGGGGCAAACATTCAGTACTTC.

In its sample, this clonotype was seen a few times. This CDR3 is CASSLARLGKNIQYF. DNA for the CDR3: TGTGCCAGCAGCTTAGCCCGACTAGGCAAAAACATTCAGTACTTC. V usage is TRBV7-9 and J usage is TRBJ2-4, with TRBD2 as a possible D gene (6 bases). V lost 0 bases, J lost 3 bases, and 9 bases lay in between. Germline V gene lookup returns CDR1 SEHNR and CDR2 FQNEAQ (reference sequence). This CDR3 region has 15 residues. Combining the CDR3 with reference TRBV7-9 and TRBJ2-4 gives the whole variable domain DTGVSQNPRHKITKRGQNVTFRCDPISEHNRLYWYRQTLGQGPEFLTYFQNEAQLEKSRLLSDRFSAERPKGSFSTLEIQRTEQGDSAMYLCASSLARLGKNIQYFGAGTRLSVL.

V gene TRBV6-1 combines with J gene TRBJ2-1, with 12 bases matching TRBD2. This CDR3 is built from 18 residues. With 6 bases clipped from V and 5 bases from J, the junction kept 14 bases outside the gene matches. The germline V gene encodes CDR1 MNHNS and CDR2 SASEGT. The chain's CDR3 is CASSLGLAGGLGHNEQFF. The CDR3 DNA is TGTGCCAGCAGCCTAGGGCTAGCGGGAGGGCTCGGTCACAATGAGCAGTTCTTC.

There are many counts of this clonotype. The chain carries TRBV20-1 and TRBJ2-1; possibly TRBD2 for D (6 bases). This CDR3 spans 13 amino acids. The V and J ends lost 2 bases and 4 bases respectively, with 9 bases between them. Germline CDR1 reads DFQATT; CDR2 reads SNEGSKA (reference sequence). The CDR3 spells CSARLALYNEQFF. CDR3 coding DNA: TGCAGTGCTAGACTAGCGTTGTACAATGAGCAGTTCTTC.

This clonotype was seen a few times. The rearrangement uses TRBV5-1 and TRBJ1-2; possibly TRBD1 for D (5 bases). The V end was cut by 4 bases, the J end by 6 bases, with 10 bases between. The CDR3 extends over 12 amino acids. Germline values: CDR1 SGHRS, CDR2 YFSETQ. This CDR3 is CASSRDLNGYTF. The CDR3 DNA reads TGCGCCAGCAGCAGGGACTTAAATGGCTACACCTTC.